This T cell receptor (beta chain) was identified during a study of cytomegalovirus exposure and HLA in healthy donors. Primers included in the PCR were 60 Vbeta and 13 Jbeta primers. Profiled with immunoSEQ multiplex PCR; TCRdb holds only in-frame clones, not every one. The profile shows approximately 110,000 clones, 74% of them singletons. CDR1 and CDR2 from the germline V gene are MNHEY and SVGAGI. V lost 5 bases to trimming and J lost 8 bases, with 15 bases between them. This CDR3 region has 14 residues. This receptor was identified in a man aged 50-60 years in good health and CMV-seropositive. This chain connects TRBV6-5 to TRBJ1-4; D is unclear. The sample was PBMCs. This chain's CDR3 is CASSEYSRVEKLFF. The DNA of the CDR3 is TGTGCCAGCAGTGAATACAGCAGAGTCGAAAAACTGTTTTTT.